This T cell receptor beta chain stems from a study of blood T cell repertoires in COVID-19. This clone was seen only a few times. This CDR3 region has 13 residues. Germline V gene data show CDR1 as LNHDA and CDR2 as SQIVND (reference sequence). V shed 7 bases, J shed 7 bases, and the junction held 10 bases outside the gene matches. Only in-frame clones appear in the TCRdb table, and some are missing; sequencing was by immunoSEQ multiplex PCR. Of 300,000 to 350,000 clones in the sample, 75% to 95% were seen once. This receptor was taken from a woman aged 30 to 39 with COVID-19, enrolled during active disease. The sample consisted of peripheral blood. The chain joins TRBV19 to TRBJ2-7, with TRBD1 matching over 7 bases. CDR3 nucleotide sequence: TGTGCCAGTAACCACCAGGGGGAAGGGGAGCAGTACTTC. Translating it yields CASNHQGEGEQYF. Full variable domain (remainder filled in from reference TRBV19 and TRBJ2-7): DGGITQSPKYLFRKEGQNVTLSCEQNLNHDAMYWYRQDPGQGLRLIYYSQIVNDFQKGDIAEGYSVSREKKESFPLTVTSAQKNPTAFYLCASNHQGEGEQYFGPGTRLTVT.